The source of this T cell receptor beta chain is a study of T-cell reconstitution after alpha-beta-depleted transplantation in children (dated by TCRdb to 2016 to 2017). Notes on the research overall: Using TCR repertoire profiling, the study followed T-cell immune reconstitution in a quantitative way in children after TCRalphabeta/CD19-depleted allogeneic hematopoietic cell transplantation.

Study-level results and caveats: The high TCRbeta diversity at day 60 in some patients was ascribed to recipient T cells and intrathymic progenitors that had survived conditioning. Hyperexpanded clone frequencies declined over subsequent months; after one year, T-cell counts and TCRbeta diversity were mostly attributed to newly produced T cells. About two months after transplant, the apparently early recovery of alphabetaT-cell counts reportedly depended on just several hundred clones that had expanded rapidly and came from non-depleted graft cells.

The library was made by PCR. This sample was sequenced with an Illumina HiSeq 2500. To normalize quantification of the TCRbeta repertoire, the TCR libraries were built with molecular barcoding that relied on unique molecular identifiers. Starting from the raw public reads, TCRdb applied fastp trimming at Q25, assembled clones with MiXCR and retained in-frame beta chains. Rows with one shared CDR3 protein collapse into an entry with the most common genes and DNA. The sample records fewer than 500,000 distinct CDR3 sequences, around two fifths of which are singletons. The ten top clones hold roughly a quarter of the sample. The CDR1 and CDR2 encoded by the germline V gene are MNHEY and SVGAGI. Deletion took 0 bases off V and 5 bases off J, with a span of 17 bases between the germline ends. The CDR3 runs 17 amino acids, cysteine and phenylalanine included. Kept here is only the CDR3 DNA, which spans 51 bases and is read in frame from base 1.

This specimen's treatment or condition label, per the study, means: allogeneic hematopoietic cell transplantation with graft depleted of TCRalphabeta T cells and CD19 B cells. Transplant recipients were children who received TCRalphabeta/CD19-depleted allogeneic hematopoietic cell grafts. This clonotype was picked up a small number of times. What this receptor recognizes is not known. Base-call qualities are not available, and no considerably larger clone is one nucleotide away. This specimen was PBMCs, taken before TCRalphabeta/CD19-depleted stem cell transplant. Rearrangement joined TRBV6-5 to TRBJ1-5; too little of a D gene remains to name it. This receptor was obtained from a girl aged 2 to 10 with aplastic anemia, due to receive a stem cell transplant. The sequenced DNA is TGTGCCAGCAGTTACTCGACACCGCTGAATAATTATCAGCCCCAGCATTTT. This is translated as CASSYSTPLNNYQPQHF.